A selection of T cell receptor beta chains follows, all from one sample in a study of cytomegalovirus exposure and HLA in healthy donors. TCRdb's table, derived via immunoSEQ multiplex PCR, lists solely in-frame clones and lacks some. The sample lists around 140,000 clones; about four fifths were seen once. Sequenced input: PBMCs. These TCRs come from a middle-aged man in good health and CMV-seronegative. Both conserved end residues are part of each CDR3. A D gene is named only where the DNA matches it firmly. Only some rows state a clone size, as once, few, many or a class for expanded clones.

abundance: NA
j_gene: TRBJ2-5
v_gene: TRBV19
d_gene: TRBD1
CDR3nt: TGTGCCAGTTCCGTATCAGGGGGCGGAGTGACCCAGTACTTC
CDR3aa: CASSVSGGGVTQYF

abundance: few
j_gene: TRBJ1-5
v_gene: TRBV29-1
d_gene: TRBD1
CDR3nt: TGCAGCGTCCGGGACAGGGAGAATCAGCCCCAGCATTTT
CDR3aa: CSVRDRENQPQHF

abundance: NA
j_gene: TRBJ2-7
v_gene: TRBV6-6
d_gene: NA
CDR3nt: TGTGCCAGCAGTTACTCGAGAACCTCCGGGGAGCAGTACTTC
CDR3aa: CASSYSRTSGEQYF

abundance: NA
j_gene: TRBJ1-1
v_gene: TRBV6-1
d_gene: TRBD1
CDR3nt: TGTGCCAGCAGTGAAGGGACAGGGGGTGGTACTGAAGCTTTCTTT
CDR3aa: CASSEGTGGGTEAFF

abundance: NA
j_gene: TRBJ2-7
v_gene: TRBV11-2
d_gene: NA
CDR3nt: TGTGCCAGCAGCTTAGATTCCGGCGAGCAGTACTTC
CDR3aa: CASSLDSGEQYF

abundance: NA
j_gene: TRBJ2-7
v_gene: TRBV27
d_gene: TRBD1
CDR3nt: TGTGCCAGCAGTTCGAGTGACAGGGTACAATCCTACTGGGAGCAGTACTTC
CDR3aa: CASSSSDRVQSYWEQYF

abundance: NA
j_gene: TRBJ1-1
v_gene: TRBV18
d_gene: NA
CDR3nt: TGTGCCAGCTCACAGGGGGTGAACACTGAAGCTTTCTTT
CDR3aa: CASSQGVNTEAFF

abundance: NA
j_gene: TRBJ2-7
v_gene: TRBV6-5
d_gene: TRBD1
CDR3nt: TGTGCCAGCAGTTACGGCCGACAGGGTACCTACGAGCAGTACTTC
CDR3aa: CASSYGRQGTYEQYF

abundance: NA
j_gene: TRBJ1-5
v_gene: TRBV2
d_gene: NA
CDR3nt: TGTGCCAGCAGTGAAATCGGTCAGGGCCGAGGGCCCCAGCATTTT
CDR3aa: CASSEIGQGRGPQHF

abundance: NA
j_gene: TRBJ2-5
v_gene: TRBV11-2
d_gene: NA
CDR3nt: TGTGCCAGCAGCTCCACCAGTGGGACCCAGTACTTC
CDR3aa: CASSSTSGTQYF

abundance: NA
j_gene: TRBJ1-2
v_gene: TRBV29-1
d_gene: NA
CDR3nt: TGCAGCGTTGAAGGGCGGAAACGCGATGGCTACACCTTC
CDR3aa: CSVEGRKRDGYTF

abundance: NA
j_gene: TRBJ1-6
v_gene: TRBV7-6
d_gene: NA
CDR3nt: TGTGCCAGCAGCTTAGATGGGGGGTATAATTCACCCCTCCACTTT
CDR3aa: CASSLDGGYNSPLHF

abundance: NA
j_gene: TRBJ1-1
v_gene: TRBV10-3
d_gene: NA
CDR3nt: TGTGCCATCAGTGAGAGTGCAGGGGCCGCCACTGAAGCTTTCTTT
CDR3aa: CAISESAGAATEAFF

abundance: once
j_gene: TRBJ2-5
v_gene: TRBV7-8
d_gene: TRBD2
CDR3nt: TGTGCCAGCAGCGCCCGGGGAGGGCAAGAGACCCAGTACTTC
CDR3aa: CASSARGGQETQYF

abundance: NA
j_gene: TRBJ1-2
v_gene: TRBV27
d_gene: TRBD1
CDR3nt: TGTGCCAGCAAACCCGGACAGGGACCCCGAACCTATGGCTACACCTTC
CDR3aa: CASKPGQGPRTYGYTF

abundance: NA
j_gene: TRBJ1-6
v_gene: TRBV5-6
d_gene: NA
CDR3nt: TGTGCCAGCAGGGGCAGGAGGCTTAATTCACCCCTCCACTTT
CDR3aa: CASRGRRLNSPLHF

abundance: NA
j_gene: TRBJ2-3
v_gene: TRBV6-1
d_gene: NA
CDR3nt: TGTGCCAGCTCTTCGGGGTCTGGGGCAGATACGCAGTATTTT
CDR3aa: CASSSGSGADTQYF

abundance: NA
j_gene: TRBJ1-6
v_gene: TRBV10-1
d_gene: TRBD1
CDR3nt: TGCGCCAGCAGTGAGTCGATCGGGCAGGGGGGATCACCCCTCCACTTT
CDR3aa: CASSESIGQGGSPLHF

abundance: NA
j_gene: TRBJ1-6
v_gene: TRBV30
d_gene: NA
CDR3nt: TGTGCCTGGAGACCCCCGGTGTTGCGTAATTCACCCCTCCACTTT
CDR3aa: CAWRPPVLRNSPLHF

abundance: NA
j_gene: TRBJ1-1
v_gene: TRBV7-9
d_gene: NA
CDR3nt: TGTGCCAGCAGCTTAGGGCTCGGGTCGCCGGGTAGCACTGAAGCTTTCTTT
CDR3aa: CASSLGLGSPGSTEAFF

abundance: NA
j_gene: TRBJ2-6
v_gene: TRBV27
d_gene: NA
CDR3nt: TGTGCCAGCAGTTGGCAGGGGTCCGGGGCCAACGTCCTGACTTTC
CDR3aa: CASSWQGSGANVLTF

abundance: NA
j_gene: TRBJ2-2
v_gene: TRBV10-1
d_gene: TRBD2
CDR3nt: TGCGCCAGCAGTGTGGGGACTAGCGGCACCGGGGAGCTGTTTTTT
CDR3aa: CASSVGTSGTGELFF

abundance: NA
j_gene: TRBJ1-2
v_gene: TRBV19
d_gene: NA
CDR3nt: TGTGCCAGTAGGGTAATCGAACAGGGAAGGGGCTACACCTTC
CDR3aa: CASRVIEQGRGYTF

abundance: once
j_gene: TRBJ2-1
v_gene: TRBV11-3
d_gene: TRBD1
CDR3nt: TGTGCCAGCAGCTTTGGGGGGACAGGGTTAGGTAATGAGCAGTTCTTC
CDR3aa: CASSFGGTGLGNEQFF

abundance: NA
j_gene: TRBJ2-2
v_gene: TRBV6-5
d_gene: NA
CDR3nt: TGTGCCAGCAGTTACGGCAGGGGCGCGGGCACCGGGGAGCTGTTTTTT
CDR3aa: CASSYGRGAGTGELFF

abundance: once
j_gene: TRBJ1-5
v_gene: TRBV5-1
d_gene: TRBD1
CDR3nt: TGCGCCAGCAGCTTTTCGGAGTTCGGACAGGCCAATCAGCCCCAGCATTTT
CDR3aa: CASSFSEFGQANQPQHF

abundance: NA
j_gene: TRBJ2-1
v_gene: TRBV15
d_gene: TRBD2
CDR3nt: TGTGCCACCAGCAGAGCTGGGACTAGCGGGGGCAATGAGCAGTTCTTC
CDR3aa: CATSRAGTSGGNEQFF

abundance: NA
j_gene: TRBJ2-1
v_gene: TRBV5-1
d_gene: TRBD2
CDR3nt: TGCGCCAGCAGCTTGCAGGGGACTAGGAACGATGAGCAGTTCTTC
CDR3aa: CASSLQGTRNDEQFF

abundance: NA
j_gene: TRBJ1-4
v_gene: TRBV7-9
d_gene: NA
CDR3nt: TGTGCCAGCAGCTTAAGGACAGCTGCAACTAATGAAAAACTGTTTTTT
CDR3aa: CASSLRTAATNEKLFF

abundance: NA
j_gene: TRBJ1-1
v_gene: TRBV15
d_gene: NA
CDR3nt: TGTGCCACCAGCATCGGTGGAGAGTCGCTGGACACTGAAGCTTTCTTT
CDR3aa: CATSIGGESLDTEAFF

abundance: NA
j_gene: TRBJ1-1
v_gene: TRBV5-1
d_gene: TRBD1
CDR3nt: TGCGCCAGCAGCTCAGGGGACAGTCGCACTGAAGCTTTCTTT
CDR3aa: CASSSGDSRTEAFF

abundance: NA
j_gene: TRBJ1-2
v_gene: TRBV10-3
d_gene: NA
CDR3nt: TGTGCCATCAGTGGCTCAGGGCAAGGCTACACCTTC
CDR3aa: CAISGSGQGYTF

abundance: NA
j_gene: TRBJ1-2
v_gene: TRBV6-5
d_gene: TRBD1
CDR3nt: TGTGCCAGCAGTTACGGACAGGCTTATGGCTACACCTTC
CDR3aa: CASSYGQAYGYTF

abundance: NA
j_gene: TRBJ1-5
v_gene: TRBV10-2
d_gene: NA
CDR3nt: TGCGCCAGCAGTGGCACAGACCGCAATCAGCCCCAGCATTTT
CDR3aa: CASSGTDRNQPQHF

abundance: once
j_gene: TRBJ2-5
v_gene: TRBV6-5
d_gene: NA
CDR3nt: TGTGCCAGCAGTTACTCGATGGCAACGGGGACCCAGTACTTC
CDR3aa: CASSYSMATGTQYF

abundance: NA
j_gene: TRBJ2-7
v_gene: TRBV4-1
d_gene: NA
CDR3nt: TGCGCCAGCAGCCAAGATGAAGGGACACCCTCCTACGAGCAGTACTTC
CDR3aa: CASSQDEGTPSYEQYF

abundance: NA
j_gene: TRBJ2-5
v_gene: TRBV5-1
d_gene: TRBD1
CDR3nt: TGCGCCAGCAGCTGGGACAGGGAAGGAGAGCAGTACTTC
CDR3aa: CASSWDREGEQYF

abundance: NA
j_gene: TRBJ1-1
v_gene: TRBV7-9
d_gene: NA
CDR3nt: TGTGCCAGCAGCTTAGATTATGTCACTGAAGCTTTCTTT
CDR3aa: CASSLDYVTEAFF

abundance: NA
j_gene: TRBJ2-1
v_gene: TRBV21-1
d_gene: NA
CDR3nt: TGTGCCAGCAGCATACAGGGAGTCGGGAACAATGAGCAGTTCTTC
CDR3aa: CASSIQGVGNNEQFF

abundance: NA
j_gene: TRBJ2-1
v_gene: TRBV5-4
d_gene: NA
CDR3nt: TGTGCCAGCAGCTTAGGAGGTAATGAGCAGTTCTTC
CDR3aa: CASSLGGNEQFF

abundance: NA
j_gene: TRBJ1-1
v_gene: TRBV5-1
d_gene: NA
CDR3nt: TGCGCCAGCAGCTCAAATACAGGGCTGGGGTACACTGAAGCTTTCTTT
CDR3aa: CASSSNTGLGYTEAFF

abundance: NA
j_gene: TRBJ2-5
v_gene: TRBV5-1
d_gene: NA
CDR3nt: TGCGCCAGCAGCTTGACAGGGATCCAAGAGACCCAGTACTTC
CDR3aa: CASSLTGIQETQYF

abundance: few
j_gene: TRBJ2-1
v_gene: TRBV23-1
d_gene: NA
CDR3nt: TGCGCCTGCCGGGCCTACAATGAGCAGTTCTTC
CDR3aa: CACRAYNEQFF

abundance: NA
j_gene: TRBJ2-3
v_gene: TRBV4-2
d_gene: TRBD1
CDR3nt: TGTGCCAGCAGCCAGACGTCCGGGGACAGGTCCACAGATACGCAGTATTTT
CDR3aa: CASSQTSGDRSTDTQYF

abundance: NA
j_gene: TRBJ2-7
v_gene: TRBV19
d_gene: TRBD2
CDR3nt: TGTGCCAGTAGCCGTCTTCCGGGACTAGCGGGGGCCCTCACCTACGAGCAGTACTTC
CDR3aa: CASSRLPGLAGALTYEQYF

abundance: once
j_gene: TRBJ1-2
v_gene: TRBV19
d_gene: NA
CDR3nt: TGTGCCAGTAGTATAGAGCGGGGGAGGATCTATGGCTACACCTTC
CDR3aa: CASSIERGRIYGYTF

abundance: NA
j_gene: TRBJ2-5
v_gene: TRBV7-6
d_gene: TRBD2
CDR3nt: TGTGCCAGCAGCTCAGCACCTAGCGGGGGGGCAGTCCAAGAGACCCAGTACTTC
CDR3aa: CASSSAPSGGAVQETQYF

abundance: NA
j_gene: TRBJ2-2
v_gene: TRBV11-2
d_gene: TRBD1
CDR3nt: TGTGCCAGCAGGCCCGGGACAGGGGGCACCGGGGAGCTGTTTTTT
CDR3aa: CASRPGTGGTGELFF

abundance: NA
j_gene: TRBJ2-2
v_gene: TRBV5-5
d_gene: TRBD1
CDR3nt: TGTGCCAGCAGCCCGCCTGGGACAGTAGACACCGGGGAGCTGTTTTTT
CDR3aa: CASSPPGTVDTGELFF

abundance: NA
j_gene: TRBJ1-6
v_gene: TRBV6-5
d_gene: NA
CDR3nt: TGTGCCAGCAGTTCCACGTGGGCAAATAATTCACCCCTCCACTTT
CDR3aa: CASSSTWANNSPLHF

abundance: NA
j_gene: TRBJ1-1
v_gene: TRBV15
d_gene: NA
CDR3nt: TGTGCCACCAGCAGAGCTGTTGGCAGGGGGAACACTGAAGCTTTCTTT
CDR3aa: CATSRAVGRGNTEAFF

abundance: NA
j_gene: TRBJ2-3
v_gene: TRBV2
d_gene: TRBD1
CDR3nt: TGTGCCAGCAGTCGGGACAGGGGGACAGATACGCAGTATTTT
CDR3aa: CASSRDRGTDTQYF